Listed below are T cell receptor beta chains from one sample, sequenced in a study of naive CD8 T cells in extremely preterm neonates. TCRdb's copy holds only in-frame clones and misses some; the assay was immunoSEQ multiplex PCR. The data hold about 5,100 clones, with 95% to 98% observed a single time. Sample: naive CD8+ T cells from blood. All receptors come from a human donor in good health. Each CDR3 is given with its conserved first and last residue. D genes are given only for firm matches. Clone size is not always given. Where it is, it says once, few, many or a class for expanded clones.

TRBV27,TRBJ1-5,16,NA,NA,TGTGCCAGCAGTTTGGCCCAGGGGCTTAGCAATCAGCCCCAGCATTTT,CASSLAQGLSNQPQHF
TRBV4-3,TRBJ2-1,13,TRBD1,NA,TGCGCCAGCAGCCAAGGACAGGGAAATGAGCAGTTCTTC,CASSQGQGNEQFF
TRBV10-3,TRBJ2-5,14,TRBD1,NA,TGTGCCATCGCGGGGACAGGGGAGGAAGAGACCCAGTACTTC,CAIAGTGEEETQYF
TRBV4-1,TRBJ2-7,14,TRBD2,NA,TGCGCCAGCAGCCTGCTAGCGGGAGACTACGAGCAGTACTTC,CASSLLAGDYEQYF
TRBV27,TRBJ2-7,16,TRBD2,NA,TGTGCCAGCAGTTTATCCGTCGGCGGGAGGGCCTACGAGCAGTACTTC,CASSLSVGGRAYEQYF
TRBV27,TRBJ2-5,14,TRBD1,NA,TGTGCCAGCGGGACAGGACAGTTCTTAGGGACCCAGTACTTC,CASGTGQFLGTQYF
TRBV10-3,TRBJ2-7,15,TRBD2,NA,TGTGCCATCAGTGCCCCTAGCGGGAGAACCTACGAGCAGTACTTC,CAISAPSGRTYEQYF
TRBV5-4,TRBJ2-3,16,TRBD1,NA,TGTGCCAGCAGCTTGGAGGGGGCGCGTGAGGGAGATACGCAGTATTTT,CASSLEGAREGDTQYF
TRBV27,TRBJ2-3,14,NA,NA,TGTGCCAGCAGTTTCAATCCCATGACAGATACGCAGTATTTT,CASSFNPMTDTQYF
TRBV5-1,TRBJ2-2,17,TRBD2,NA,TGCGCCAGCAGCTTCCCGACTAGCGGGAGAGGCACCGGGGAGCTGTTTTTT,CASSFPTSGRGTGELFF
TRBV5-5,TRBJ1-2,13,NA,NA,TGTGCCAGCAGCCACACCGGGGGCTATGGCTACACCTTC,CASSHTGGYGYTF
TRBV7-6,TRBJ2-2,20,TRBD1,NA,TGTGCCAGCAGCTTAGTCCAGGGACAGGGGGTGCGCCTAAGCGCCGGGGAGCTGTTTTTT,CASSLVQGQGVRLSAGELFF
TRBV5-5,TRBJ1-4,15,TRBD1,NA,TGTGCCAGCAGCCCCCCCGGGACAGGGATCGAAAAACTGTTTTTT,CASSPPGTGIEKLFF
TRBV30,TRBJ1-2,13,TRBD1,NA,TGTGCCTGGATCAAACAGGGGATACATGGCTACACCTTC,CAWIKQGIHGYTF
TRBV5-1,TRBJ2-7,15,TRBD2,NA,TGCGCCAGCAGCCCCGGGACTAGCGGGAGTGACGAGCAGTACTTC,CASSPGTSGSDEQYF
TRBV4-2,TRBJ1-1,14,NA,NA,TGTGCCAGCAGCCAAGAAGTTAGCGCCACTGAAGCTTTCTTT,CASSQEVSATEAFF
TRBV6-5,TRBJ1-5,14,NA,NA,TGTGCCAGCGGGACTCCAGGGAGGGGACAGCCCCAGCATTTT,CASGTPGRGQPQHF
TRBV18,TRBJ2-1,14,TRBD2,NA,TGTGCCAGCTCACCCGGGACTAGCGAGGGTGAGCAGTTCTTC,CASSPGTSEGEQFF
TRBV5-5,TRBJ1-1,14,NA,once,TGTGCCAGCAGCCGGGGACTGATGAACACTGAAGCTTTCTTT,CASSRGLMNTEAFF
TRBV7-9,TRBJ2-7,13,TRBD1,NA,TGTGCCAGCAGCTCGAAGGGGGCGGTGGAGCAGTACTTC,CASSSKGAVEQYF
TRBV6-6,TRBJ2-2,14,TRBD1,NA,TGTGCCAGCAGTGACACCAGGGGGTCCGGGGAGCTGTTTTTT,CASSDTRGSGELFF
TRBV6-5,TRBJ1-4,15,NA,NA,TGTGCCAGCAGTCCCGACAGCGAAACTAATGAAAAACTGTTTTTT,CASSPDSETNEKLFF
TRBV5-1,TRBJ1-1,14,NA,once,TGCGCCAGCAGCCGGACATCTAAGAACACTGAAGCTTTCTTT,CASSRTSKNTEAFF
TRBV9,TRBJ2-7,14,TRBD1,NA,TGTGCCAGCAGCGAAGACAGGGGCCGGTACGAGCAGTACTTC,CASSEDRGRYEQYF
TRBV2,TRBJ2-1,16,TRBD2,NA,TGTGCCAGCAGTGAAGCTCTAGCGGGAGCCTACAATGAGCAGTTCTTC,CASSEALAGAYNEQFF
TRBV14,TRBJ2-1,18,TRBD2,NA,TGTGCCAGCAGCCCAGGGGTTACTAGCGGCCAGTTCTACAATGAGCAGTTCTTC,CASSPGVTSGQFYNEQFF
TRBV14,TRBJ1-2,12,NA,once,TGTGCCAGCAGCCAAGATCGGGGGTTCTACACCTTC,CASSQDRGFYTF
TRBV27,TRBJ2-7,15,TRBD2,NA,TGTGCCAGCAGTTCGTGGACTAGCGGGAACTACGAGCAGTACTTC,CASSSWTSGNYEQYF
TRBV27,TRBJ2-2,14,NA,NA,TGTGCCAGCAGTTTATCGACAGGCACCGGGGAGCTGTTTTTT,CASSLSTGTGELFF
TRBV9,TRBJ1-2,15,TRBD1,NA,TGTGCCAGCAGCCCTAGTTCGGGACAGGGGATGGGCTACACCTTC,CASSPSSGQGMGYTF
TRBV27,TRBJ1-1,16,TRBD1,NA,TGTGCCAGCAGTTTATCAGCCCCAGGACAGGGCACTGAAGCTTTCTTT,CASSLSAPGQGTEAFF
TRBV13,TRBJ2-1,15,TRBD2,NA,TGTGCCAGCAGCCCCGGGACTAGCCGCCTGGGGGAGCAGTTCTTC,CASSPGTSRLGEQFF
TRBV5-6,TRBJ2-7,13,NA,NA,TGTGCCAGCGGGACATCTAGCTCCTACGAGCAGTACTTC,CASGTSSSYEQYF
TRBV27,TRBJ1-1,14,TRBD1,NA,TGTGCCAGCAGCCAGGACAGGGGTTACACTGAAGCTTTCTTT,CASSQDRGYTEAFF